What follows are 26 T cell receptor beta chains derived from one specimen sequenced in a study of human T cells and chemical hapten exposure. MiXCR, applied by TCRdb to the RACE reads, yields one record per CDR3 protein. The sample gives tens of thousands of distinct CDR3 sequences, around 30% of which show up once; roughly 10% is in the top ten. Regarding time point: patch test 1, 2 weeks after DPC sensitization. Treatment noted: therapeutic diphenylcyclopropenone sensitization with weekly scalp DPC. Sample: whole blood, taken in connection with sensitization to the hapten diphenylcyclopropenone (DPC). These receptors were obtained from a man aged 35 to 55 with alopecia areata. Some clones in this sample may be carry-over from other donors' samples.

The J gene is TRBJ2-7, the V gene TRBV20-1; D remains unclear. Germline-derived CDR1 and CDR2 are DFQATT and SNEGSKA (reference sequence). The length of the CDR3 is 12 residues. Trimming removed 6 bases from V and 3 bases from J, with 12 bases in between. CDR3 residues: CSAGPPDYEQYF. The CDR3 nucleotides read TGCAGTGCCGGGCCACCCGACTACGAGCAGTACTTC.

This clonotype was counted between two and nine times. As DNA, the CDR3 is TGTGCCAGCAGCCAGATTAACACTGAAGCTTTCTTT. Residues: CASSQINTEAFF. The V and J genes are TRBV3-1 and TRBJ1-1, with unresolved D. Between the trimmed V and J ends, which lost 3 bases and 2 bases, there was a span of 4 bases. The CDR3 consists of 12 residues. Looked up from germline, CDR1 is LGHDT and CDR2 is YNNKEL (reference sequence).

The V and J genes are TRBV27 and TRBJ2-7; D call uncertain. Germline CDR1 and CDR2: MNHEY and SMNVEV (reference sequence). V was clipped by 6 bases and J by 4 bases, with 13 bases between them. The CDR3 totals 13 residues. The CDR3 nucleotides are TGTGCCAGCAGCCGACTGAGTGGATACGAGCAGTACTTC. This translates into CASSRLSGYEQYF.

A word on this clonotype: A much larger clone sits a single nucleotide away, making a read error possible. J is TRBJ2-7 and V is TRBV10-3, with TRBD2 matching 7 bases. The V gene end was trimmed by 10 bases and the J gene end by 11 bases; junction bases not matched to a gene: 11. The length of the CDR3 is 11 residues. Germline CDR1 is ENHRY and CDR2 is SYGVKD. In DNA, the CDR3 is TGTGCCACAGGAGTAGCGGGTCATAAGTACTTC. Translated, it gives CATGVAGHKYF.

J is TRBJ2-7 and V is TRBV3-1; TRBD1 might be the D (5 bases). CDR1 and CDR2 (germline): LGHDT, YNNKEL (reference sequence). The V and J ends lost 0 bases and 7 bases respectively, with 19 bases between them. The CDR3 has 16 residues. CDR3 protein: CASSQDFRGPLREQYF. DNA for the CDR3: TGTGCCAGCAGCCAAGACTTTAGGGGCCCATTGAGGGAGCAGTACTTC.

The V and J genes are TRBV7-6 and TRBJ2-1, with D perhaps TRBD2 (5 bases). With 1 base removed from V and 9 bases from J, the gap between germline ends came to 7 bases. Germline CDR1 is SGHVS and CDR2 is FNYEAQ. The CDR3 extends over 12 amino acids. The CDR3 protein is CASSLGGGEQFF. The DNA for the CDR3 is TGTGCCAGCAGCTTAGGAGGAGGTGAGCAGTTCTTC.

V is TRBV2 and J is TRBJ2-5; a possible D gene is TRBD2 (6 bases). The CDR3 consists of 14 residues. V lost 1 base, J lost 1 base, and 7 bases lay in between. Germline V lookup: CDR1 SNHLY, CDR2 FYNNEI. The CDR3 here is CASSEGGTQETQYF. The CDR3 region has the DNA TGTGCCAGCAGTGAAGGCGGGACCCAAGAGACCCAGTACTTC.

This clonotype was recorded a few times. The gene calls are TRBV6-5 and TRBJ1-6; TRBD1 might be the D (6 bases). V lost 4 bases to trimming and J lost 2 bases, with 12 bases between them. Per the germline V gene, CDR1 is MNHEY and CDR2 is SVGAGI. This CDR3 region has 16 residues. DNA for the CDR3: TGTGCCAGCAGTTTAGGGGGGATTGCCTATAATTCACCCCTCCACTTT. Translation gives CASSLGGIAYNSPLHF.

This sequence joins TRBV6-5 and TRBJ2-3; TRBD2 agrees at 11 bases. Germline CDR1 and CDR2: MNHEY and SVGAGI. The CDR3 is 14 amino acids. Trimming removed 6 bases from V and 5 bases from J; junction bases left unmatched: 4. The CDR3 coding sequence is TGTGCCAGCAGACTAGCGGGAGCTGGAGATACGCAGTATTTT. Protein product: CASRLAGAGDTQYF.

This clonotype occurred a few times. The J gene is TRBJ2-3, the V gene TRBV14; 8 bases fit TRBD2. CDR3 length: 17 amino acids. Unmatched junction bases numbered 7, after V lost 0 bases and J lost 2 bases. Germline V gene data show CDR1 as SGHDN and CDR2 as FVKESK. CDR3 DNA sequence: TGTGCCAGCAGCCAAGATTTCGGCGGGAGGATCACAGATACGCAGTATTTT. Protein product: CASSQDFGGRITDTQYF.

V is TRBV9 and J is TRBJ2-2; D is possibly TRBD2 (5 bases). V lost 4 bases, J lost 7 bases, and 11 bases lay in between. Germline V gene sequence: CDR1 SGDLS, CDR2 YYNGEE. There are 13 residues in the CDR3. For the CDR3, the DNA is TGTGCCAGCAGCCCAGCGGACGGCGGGGAGCTGTTTTTT. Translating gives CASSPADGGELFF.

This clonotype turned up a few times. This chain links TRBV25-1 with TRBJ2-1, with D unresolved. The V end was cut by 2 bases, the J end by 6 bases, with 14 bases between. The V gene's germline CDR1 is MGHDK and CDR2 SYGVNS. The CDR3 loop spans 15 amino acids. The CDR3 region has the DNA TGTGCCAGCAGTGAAGCTGGCCTCAAGGTCAATGAGCAGTTCTTC. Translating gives CASSEAGLKVNEQFF.

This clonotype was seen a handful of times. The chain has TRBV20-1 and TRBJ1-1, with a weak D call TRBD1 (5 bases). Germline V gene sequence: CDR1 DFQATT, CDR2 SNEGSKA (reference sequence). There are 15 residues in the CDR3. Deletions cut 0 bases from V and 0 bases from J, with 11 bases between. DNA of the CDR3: TGCAGTGCTAGAGACGGGGGACGGTTGAACACTGAAGCTTTCTTT. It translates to CSARDGGRLNTEAFF.

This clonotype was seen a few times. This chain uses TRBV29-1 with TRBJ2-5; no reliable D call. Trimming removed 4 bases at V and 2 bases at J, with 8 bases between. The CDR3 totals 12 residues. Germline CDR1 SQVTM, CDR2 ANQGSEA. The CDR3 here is CSVVPSQETQYF. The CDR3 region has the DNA TGCAGCGTTGTTCCCAGTCAAGAGACCCAGTACTTC.

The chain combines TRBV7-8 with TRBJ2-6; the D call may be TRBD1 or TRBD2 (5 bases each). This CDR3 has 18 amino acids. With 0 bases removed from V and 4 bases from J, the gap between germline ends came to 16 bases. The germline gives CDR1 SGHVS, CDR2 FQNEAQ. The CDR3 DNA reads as TGTGCCAGCAGCTTAGCGGGGTTCGGGGCGTTGGGGGCCAACGTCCTGACTTTC. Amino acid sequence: CASSLAGFGALGANVLTF.

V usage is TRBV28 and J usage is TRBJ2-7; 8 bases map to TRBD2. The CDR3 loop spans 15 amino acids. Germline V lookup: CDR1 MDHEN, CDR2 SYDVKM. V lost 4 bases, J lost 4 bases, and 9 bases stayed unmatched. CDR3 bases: TGTGCCAGCAGTTCCGCCGGGGCTAGCGGGTACGAGCAGTACTTC. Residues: CASSSAGASGYEQYF.

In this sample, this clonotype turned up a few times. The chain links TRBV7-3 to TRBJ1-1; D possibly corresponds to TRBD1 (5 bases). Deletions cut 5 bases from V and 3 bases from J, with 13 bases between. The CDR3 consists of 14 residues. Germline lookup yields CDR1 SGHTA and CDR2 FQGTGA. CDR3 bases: TGTGCCAGCAGCAGAACTGGGGGACACACTGAAGCTTTCTTT. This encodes CASSRTGGHTEAFF.

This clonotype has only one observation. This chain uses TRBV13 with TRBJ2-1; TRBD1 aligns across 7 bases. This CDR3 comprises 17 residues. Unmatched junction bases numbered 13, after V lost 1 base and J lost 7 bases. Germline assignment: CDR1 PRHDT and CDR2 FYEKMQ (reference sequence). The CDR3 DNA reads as TGTGCCAGCAGCTTAGTACAGGGGCCAACACAGGAGAATGAGCAGTTCTTC. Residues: CASSLVQGPTQENEQFF.

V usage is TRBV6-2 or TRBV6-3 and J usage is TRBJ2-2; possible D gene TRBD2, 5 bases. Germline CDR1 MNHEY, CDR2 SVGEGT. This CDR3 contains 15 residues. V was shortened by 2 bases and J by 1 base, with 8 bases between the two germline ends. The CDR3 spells CASSYVGRNTGELFF. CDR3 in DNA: TGTGCCAGCAGTTACGTAGGGAGGAACACCGGGGAGCTGTTTTTT.

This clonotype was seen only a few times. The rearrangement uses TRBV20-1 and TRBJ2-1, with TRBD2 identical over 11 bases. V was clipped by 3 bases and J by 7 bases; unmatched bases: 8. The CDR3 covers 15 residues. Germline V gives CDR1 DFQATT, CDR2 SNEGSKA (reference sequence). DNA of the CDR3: TGCAGTGCTAGCCCACTAGCGGGAGATTCGAATGAGCAGTTCTTC. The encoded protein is CSASPLAGDSNEQFF.

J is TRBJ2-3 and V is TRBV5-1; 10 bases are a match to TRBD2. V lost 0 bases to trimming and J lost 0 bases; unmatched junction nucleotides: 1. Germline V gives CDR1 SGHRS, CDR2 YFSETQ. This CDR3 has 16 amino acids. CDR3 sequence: CASSLALAGSTDTQYF. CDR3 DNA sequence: TGCGCCAGCAGCTTGGCACTAGCGGGGAGCACAGATACGCAGTATTTT.

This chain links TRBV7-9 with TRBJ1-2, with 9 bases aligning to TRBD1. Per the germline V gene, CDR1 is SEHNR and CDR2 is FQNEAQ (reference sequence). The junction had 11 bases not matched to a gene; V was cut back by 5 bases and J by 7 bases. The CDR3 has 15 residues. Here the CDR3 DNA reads TGTGCCAGCAGCGGAAGGACAGGGGTATGGGGTGGCTACACCTTC. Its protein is CASSGRTGVWGGYTF.

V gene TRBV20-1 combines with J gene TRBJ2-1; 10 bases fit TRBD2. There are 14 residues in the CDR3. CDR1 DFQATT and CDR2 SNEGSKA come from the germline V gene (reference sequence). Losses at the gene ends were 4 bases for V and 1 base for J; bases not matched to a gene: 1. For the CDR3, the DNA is TGCAGTGCTAATAGCGGGAGGTCCTACAATGAGCAGTTCTTC. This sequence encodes CSANSGRSYNEQFF.

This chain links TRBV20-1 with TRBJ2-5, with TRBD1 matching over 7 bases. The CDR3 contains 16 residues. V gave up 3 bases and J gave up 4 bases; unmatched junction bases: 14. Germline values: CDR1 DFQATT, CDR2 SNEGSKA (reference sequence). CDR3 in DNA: TGCAGTGCTAGCCGGCGGAAGGGGGCTCTAATAGAGACCCAGTACTTC. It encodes CSASRRKGALIETQYF.

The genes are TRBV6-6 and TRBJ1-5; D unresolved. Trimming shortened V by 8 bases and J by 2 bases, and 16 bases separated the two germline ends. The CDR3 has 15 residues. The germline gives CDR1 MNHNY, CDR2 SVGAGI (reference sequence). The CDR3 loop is CASSSTGRGNQPQHF. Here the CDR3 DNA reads TGTGCCAGCTCCTCGACGGGCCGGGGCAATCAGCCCCAGCATTTT.

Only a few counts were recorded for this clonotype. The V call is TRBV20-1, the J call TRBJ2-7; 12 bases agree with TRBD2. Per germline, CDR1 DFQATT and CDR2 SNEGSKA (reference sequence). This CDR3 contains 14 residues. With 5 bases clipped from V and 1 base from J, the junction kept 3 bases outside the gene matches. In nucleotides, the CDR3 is TGCAGTGCTCCGACTAGCGGGAGTTCCTACGAGCAGTACTTC. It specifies CSAPTSGSSYEQYF.